This record covers a single TCR beta chain. The antigen is unknown. The data derive from a study of T cell responses to AZD1222 COVID-19 vaccine. The study, taken as a whole, reports: Researchers report vaccine-associated CD4 TCRs spanning spike, with dominance at 160-218 and 743-854.

The CDR3 is 14 residues long. CDR1 is SGHNT and CDR2 is YENEEA in the germline V gene. Trimming removed 6 bases at V and 0 bases at J, with 9 bases between. Assay used: immunoSEQ multiplex PCR; TCRdb lists only in-frame clones, some missing. Of about 150,000 clones listed, about 93% are singletons. The rearrangement joins TRBV11-3 to TRBJ2-1; possibly TRBD1 for D (5 bases). This specimen consisted of peripheral blood, obtained 28 days after the second AZD1222 dose. This TCR came from an adult who received the AZD1222 COVID-19 vaccine. CDR3 region: CASSYDSSYNEQFF. The CDR3 DNA reads as TGTGCCAGCAGTTACGACAGCTCCTACAATGAGCAGTTCTTC.